The 17 T cell receptor beta chains in this list originate from one sample, sequenced in a study of blood T cell repertoires in COVID-19 (TCRdb year 2020). Library prep was done by the immunoSEQ multiplex PCR assay. TCRdb obtained this table from immuneACCESS and retained in-frame rearrangements with V and J assigned. These tables miss some clones; where compared with another copy, unresolved V genes account for less than half of the shortfall, and the remainder is unexplained. The sample table contains 280,000 or so clones; only one count was recorded for approximately 86% of them. Less than 10% of the sample is taken by the ten largest. Sequences were obtained from peripheral blood. These receptors came from a man aged 18 to 29 with active or convalescent COVID-19.

This chain joins TRBV4-3 and TRBJ1-6, with 8 positions matching TRBD1. The V and J ends lost 1 base and 4 bases, in that order; junction bases with no gene match: 3. The CDR3 length is 16 residues. Germline V lookup: CDR1 LGHNA, CDR2 YSLEER. The CDR3 loop is CASSQGDRTYNSPLHF. For the CDR3, the DNA is TGCGCCAGCAGCCAAGGGGACAGGACGTATAATTCACCCCTCCACTTT.

In its sample, this clone was seen once. V gene TRBV24-1 combines with J gene TRBJ1-2, with TRBD1 identical over 8 bases. The CDR3 is 13 residues long. Germline CDR1 is KGHDR and CDR2 is SFDVKD. Trimming cost V 10 bases and J 1 base; bases outside gene matches: 4. The CDR3 reads CATWTGNNYGYTF. The CDR3 nucleotides read TGTGCCACTTGGACAGGGAATAACTATGGCTACACCTTC.

V usage is TRBV4-3 and J usage is TRBJ2-1, with D perhaps TRBD2 (6 bases). The V end lost 1 base, the J end lost 0 bases, and 10 bases lay between the germline ends. The germline CDR1 and CDR2 sequences are LGHNA and YSLEER. The CDR3 has 16 amino acids. CDR3: CASSQGRGVSYNEQFF. CDR3 bases: TGCGCCAGCAGCCAAGGACGCGGGGTCTCCTACAATGAGCAGTTCTTC.

This chain links TRBV6-5 with TRBJ1-1, with a tentative D call TRBD1 (6 bases). The CDR3 has 14 residues. Germline V gives CDR1 MNHEY, CDR2 SVGAGI. V was trimmed by 7 bases and J by 3 bases, leaving 15 bases between them. The CDR3 bases are TGTGCCAGCACCGAAGGGGGTGGGGACACTGAAGCTTTCTTT. This encodes CASTEGGGDTEAFF.

The CDR3 DNA reads TGTGCCAGCTCACCACGCAGGGGTTTGGGGGAGACCCAGTACTTC. Protein product: CASSPRRGLGETQYF. The gene calls are TRBV18 and TRBJ2-5; a weak D match, TRBD1 (6 bases). Germline CDR1 KGHSH, CDR2 LQKENI. CDR3 size: 15 residues. V lost 1 base to trimming and J lost 5 bases, with 14 bases between them.

CDR3 sequence: CASSPTGGSGYTF. DNA of the CDR3: TGTGCCAGTAGTCCAACAGGGGGATCTGGCTACACCTTC. The chain is built from TRBV19 and TRBJ1-2; 8 bases agree with TRBD1. V dropped 5 bases and J dropped 7; count of bases not matched to a gene: 6. Germline CDR1 is LNHDA and CDR2 is SQIVND (reference sequence). This CDR3 is 13 amino acids long.

The rearrangement joins TRBV9 to TRBJ1-2; D may be TRBD1 (6 bases). The CDR3 runs 18 residues. Trimming cost V 3 bases and J 1 base, with 22 bases left between them. Germline-derived CDR1 and CDR2 are SGDLS and YYNGEE. CDR3 region: CASSAEPPAGVVNYGYTF. DNA of the CDR3: TGTGCCAGCAGCGCAGAACCCCCAGCAGGGGTCGTTAACTATGGCTACACCTTC.

This chain uses TRBV18 with TRBJ2-3; TRBD2 matches at 15 bases. Per germline, CDR1 KGHSH and CDR2 LQKENI. This CDR3 comprises 15 residues. V lost 4 bases to trimming and J lost 4 bases; unmatched junction nucleotides: 0. CDR3 loop: CASSRTSGGADTQYF. The CDR3, as DNA: TGTGCCAGCTCACGGACTAGCGGGGGGGCAGATACGCAGTATTTT.

This chain joins TRBV20-1 and TRBJ1-3; D is unclear. The CDR3 extends over 13 amino acids. With 3 bases removed from V and 0 bases from J, the gap between germline ends came to 6 bases. Germline loops: CDR1 DFQATT, CDR2 SNEGSKA (reference sequence). The CDR3 sequence: CSASISSGNTIYF. For the CDR3, the DNA is TGCAGTGCTAGTATCAGCTCTGGAAACACCATATATTTT.

The rearrangement uses TRBV11-3 and TRBJ1-1, with D uncertain. Trimming took off 4 bases at V and 5 bases at J, with 11 bases between the two ends. The CDR3 is 13 residues long. Germline V gives CDR1 SGHNT, CDR2 YENEEA. The CDR3 bases are TGTGCCAGCAGCTATAGTAGCGGTACTGAAGCTTTCTTT. Protein sequence: CASSYSSGTEAFF.

This rearrangement joins TRBV4-2 to TRBJ2-7; 8 nucleotides line up with TRBD1. The J segment lost 4 bases and the V segment lost 1 base, leaving 3 bases of the junction unmatched. The CDR3 covers 14 residues. CDR1 is LGHNA, CDR2 YNFKEQ, per germline. The DNA for the CDR3 is TGTGCCAGCAGCCAAGGGACAGGGTTGTACGAGCAGTACTTC. Its translation: CASSQGTGLYEQYF.

V usage is TRBV14 and J usage is TRBJ2-7, with TRBD1 identical over 7 bases. The V and J ends lost 5 bases and 1 base, in that order; junction bases with no gene match: 5. CDR1 and CDR2 (germline): SGHDN, FVKESK. The CDR3 runs 14 residues. The CDR3 bases are TGTGCCAGCAGCTACAGGGGTAGGTCCTACGAGCAGTACTTC. It encodes CASSYRGRSYEQYF. The whole variable domain, remainder taken from reference TRBV14 and TRBJ2-7, is EAGVTQFPSHSVIEKGQTVTLRCDPISGHDNLYWYRRVMGKEIKFLLHFVKESKQDESGMPNNRFLAERTGGTYSTLKVQPAELEDSGVYFCASSYRGRSYEQYFGPGTRLTVT.

A single count supports this clone. The V and J genes are TRBV27 and TRBJ2-3; D is ambiguous. Germline CDR1 is MNHEY and CDR2 is SMNVEV (reference sequence). This CDR3 is built from 15 residues. V gave up 3 bases and J gave up 2 bases, with 12 bases separating them. CDR3 loop: CASSLTQHPTDTQYF. The CDR3 DNA sequence: TGTGCCAGCAGTTTGACACAACACCCCACAGATACGCAGTATTTT.

The chain carries TRBV2 and TRBJ1-1, with D maybe TRBD1 (5 bases). Germline V lookup: CDR1 SNHLY, CDR2 FYNNEI. The CDR3 totals 15 residues. V was trimmed by 1 base and J by 5 bases, leaving 14 bases between them. Here the CDR3 DNA reads TGTGCCAGCAGTGAAGTTGCGGGGGTTGGGACTGAAGCTTTCTTT. Its protein is CASSEVAGVGTEAFF.

The chain carries TRBV7-9 and TRBJ1-2, with D maybe TRBD1 (6 bases). This CDR3 spans 14 amino acids. Trimming removed 5 bases at V and 8 bases at J, with 18 bases between. Germline V gives CDR1 SEHNR, CDR2 FQNEAQ (reference sequence). The CDR3 here is CASSPRIQGRGYTF. The CDR3 nucleotides read TGTGCCAGCAGCCCCCGCATTCAGGGGAGAGGCTACACCTTC.

The chain employs TRBV11-2 and TRBJ2-2, with D maybe TRBD2 (7 bases). The CDR3 consists of 13 residues. V lost 4 bases, J lost 6 bases, and 9 bases lay in between. Looked up from germline, CDR1 is SGHAT and CDR2 is FQNNGV. The CDR3: CASSSGGAGELFF. As DNA, the CDR3 is TGTGCCAGCAGCTCGGGGGGCGCCGGGGAGCTGTTTTTT.

The genes are TRBV10-1 and TRBJ2-7; 7 bases agree with TRBD2. The CDR3 extends over 12 amino acids. J lost 6 bases, V lost 2 bases, and 1 base had no gene match. Germline V gene data show CDR1 as WNHNN and CDR2 as SYGVQD (reference sequence). DNA for the CDR3: TGCGCCAGCAGTGAGACGGGGGGCGAGCAGTACTTC. Encoded protein: CASSETGGEQYF.